Below are 14 T cell receptor beta chains sequenced from a single sample in a study of vaccination and CD4 T cells after COVID-19. Treatment indicated: roughly 11-day PBMC culture with coronavirus spike peptide pools or control peptides (ViraFEST assay). Cultured CD4+ T-cell DNA underwent Oncomine TCR Beta short-read sequencing. TCRdb redid the calling of the PCR reads with MiXCR, one entry per CDR3 protein. This table holds some 4,900 distinct CDR3 sequences, roughly 23% found once. The antigens for these receptors are not known. The source material was CD4+ T cells from blood, cultured in vitro, sampled after SARS-CoV-2 vaccination. The source of these receptors is a human donor who had recovered from COVID-19.

This clonotype is medium-sized in the sample. V gene TRBV6-1 combines with J gene TRBJ2-5; D is perhaps TRBD1 (5 bases). The germline V gene encodes CDR1 MNHNS and CDR2 SASEGT. The ends were cut back, 6 bases at V and 2 bases at J, with 13 bases in the middle. The CDR3 extends over 14 amino acids. DNA of the CDR3: TGTGCCAGCAGGATGGGTCAGGGTCAAGAGACCCAGTACTTC. It specifies CASRMGQGQETQYF.

The chain recombines TRBV6-5 with TRBJ2-7, with TRBD2 matching over 8 bases. The CDR3 loop spans 15 amino acids. Germline V lookup: CDR1 MNHEY, CDR2 SVGAGI. V gave up 0 bases and J gave up 4 bases; unmatched junction bases: 5. In nucleotides, the CDR3 is TGTGCCAGCAGTTACTCTAGCGGGAAGACGTACGAGCAGTACTTC. Its protein is CASSYSSGKTYEQYF.

This clonotype was picked up a small number of times. The rearrangement uses TRBV11-3 and TRBJ2-7, with D unclear. V lost 4 bases and J lost 4, with 11 bases in between. CDR1 is SGHNT, CDR2 YENEEA, per germline. This CDR3 has 13 residues. The CDR3 nucleotides are TGTGCCAGCAGCTCAGAAGACTGGTACGAGCAGTACTTC. It is translated as CASSSEDWYEQYF.

The chain uses TRBV18 and TRBJ1-5; 7 nucleotides match TRBD1. The CDR3 totals 17 residues. With 6 bases clipped from V and 4 bases from J, the junction kept 15 bases outside the gene matches. The germline V gene has CDR1 KGHSH and CDR2 LQKENI. CDR3 region: CASSPSGGGVGNQPQHF. The DNA for the CDR3 is TGTGCCAGCTCCCCAAGTGGAGGGGGCGTAGGGAATCAGCCCCAGCATTTT.

This clonotype was counted between two and nine times. The rearrangement joins TRBV6-1 to TRBJ2-7; D perhaps matches TRBD2 (5 bases). The germline CDR1 and CDR2 sequences are MNHNS and SASEGT. V shed 8 bases and J shed 0 bases, with 17 bases lying between them. The CDR3 extends over 15 amino acids. CDR3 in DNA: TGTGCCAGCGCTCCCCCCCTAGCTATCTCCTACGAGCAGTACTTC. The encoded protein is CASAPPLAISYEQYF.

J is TRBJ2-5 and V is TRBV2; tentative D call: TRBD2 (7 bases). There are 14 residues in the CDR3. V shed 6 bases and J shed 3 bases, with 14 bases lying between them. Germline V CDR1 and CDR2: SNHLY, FYNNEI. As DNA, the CDR3 is TGTGCCAGCAGGGTGGGGGGGCGTAAAGAGACCCAGTACTTC. Its protein product is CASRVGGRKETQYF. The variable domain in full, with the rest retrieved from reference TRBV2 and TRBJ2-5, is EPEVTQTPSHQVTQMGQEVILRCVPISNHLYFYWYRQILGQKVEFLVSFYNNEISEKSEIFDDQFSVERPDGSNFTLKIRSTKLEDSAMYFCASRVGGRKETQYFGPGTRLLVL.

This clonotype was seen just once. The rearrangement uses TRBV5-5 and TRBJ1-5; D not resolved. CDR3 size: 14 residues. CDR1 and CDR2 from the germline V gene are SGHKS and YYEKEE (reference sequence). Trimming pared 6 bases from V and 4 bases from J, leaving 14 bases between. The CDR3 DNA follows: TGTGCCAGCAACAGACCCGGCGGGAATCAGCCCCAGCATTTT. Translation: CASNRPGGNQPQHF.

This clonotype is labeled large. The gene calls are TRBV28 and TRBJ1-2; D ambiguous. V lost 5 bases and J lost 3, with 10 bases in between. CDR3 size: 13 residues. Germline values: CDR1 MDHEN, CDR2 SYDVKM. DNA of the CDR3: TGTGCCAGCAGTGGGTCAGGATACTATGGCTACACCTTC. Protein product: CASSGSGYYGYTF.

The gene calls are TRBV7-9 and TRBJ2-2; 9 bases match TRBD1. Germline loops: CDR1 SEHNR, CDR2 FQNEAQ (reference sequence). The junction had 9 bases not matched to a gene; V was cut back by 6 bases and J by 4 bases. The CDR3 consists of 16 residues. The DNA for the CDR3 is TGTGCCAGCAGAAGCCGGGACAGGGTGCTCACCGGGGAGCTGTTTTTT. This sequence encodes CASRSRDRVLTGELFF.

This clonotype came up a few times. The chain is built from TRBV20-1 and TRBJ2-7; the D gene is possibly TRBD2 (5 bases). The ends were cut back, 3 bases at V and 6 bases at J, with 12 bases in the middle. The CDR3 totals 12 residues. From germline, CDR1 is DFQATT and CDR2 SNEGSKA (reference sequence). The chain's CDR3 is CSASQSAGEQYF. As DNA, the CDR3 is TGCAGTGCTAGTCAGAGTGCGGGCGAGCAGTACTTC.

The chain combines TRBV2 with TRBJ2-3; TRBD1 matches at 8 bases. CDR3 length: 13 amino acids. CDR1 is SNHLY and CDR2 is FYNNEI in the germline V gene. Trimming cost V 8 bases and J 4 bases; bases outside gene matches: 5. CDR3 sequence reads: CASGQGGADTQYF. In DNA form, the CDR3 reads TGTGCCAGCGGACAGGGCGGAGCAGATACGCAGTATTTT.

V usage is TRBV4-3 and J usage is TRBJ1-1; D possibly corresponds to TRBD1 (5 bases). Germline V gene data show CDR1 as LGHNA and CDR2 as YSLEER. This CDR3 has 15 amino acids. The germline V and J ends were trimmed by 0 bases and 3 bases, with 11 bases remaining between them. This CDR3 reads CASSQDKGSDTEAFF. DNA for the CDR3: TGCGCCAGCAGCCAAGATAAGGGGTCAGACACTGAAGCTTTCTTT.

The chain uses TRBV6-1 and TRBJ1-2; 9 nucleotides align to TRBD1. This CDR3 contains 15 residues. Trimming took 6 bases from V and 5 from J; bases not matched to a gene: 10. Germline CDR1 reads MNHNS; CDR2 reads SASEGT. CDR3 residues: CASSAPGQGRYGYTF. CDR3 DNA sequence: TGTGCCAGCAGCGCGCCGGGACAGGGAAGATATGGCTACACCTTC.

This rearrangement joins TRBV7-9 to TRBJ1-1, with D perhaps matching TRBD1 (6 bases). The germline CDR1 and CDR2 sequences are SEHNR and FQNEAQ (reference sequence). The CDR3 totals 10 residues. Between the trimmed V and J ends, which lost 3 bases and 12 bases, there was a span of 8 bases. Written as DNA, the CDR3 is TGTGCCAGCAGCTTCGGACAGCCTTTCTTT. Amino acid sequence: CASSFGQPFF.